These 8 T cell receptor beta chains were sequenced from one sample in a study of T-cell memory formation after mild COVID-19. TCRdb reprocessed the 5' RACE reads with MiXCR, giving one entry per CDR3 protein. The profile covers 300,000 to 400,000 distinct CDR3 sequences, with about a sixth appearing a single time and 20% to 25% taken by the ten largest. The sequenced sample was PBMCs or a T cell subset sorted from them (not recorded which). These receptor sequences come from a man aged 18 to 30 who had mild COVID-19 (a few samples of this study predate the infection). Cell type and time point are not known.

This clonotype was recorded a few times. The chain joins TRBV14 to TRBJ2-3; the D is unclear. Trimming stripped 0 bases from V and 7 bases from J, with 11 bases between. In germline, CDR1 is SGHDN, CDR2 FVKESK. The CDR3 is 14 amino acids. The CDR3 loop reads CASSQENTKYTQYF. CDR3 nucleotides: TGTGCCAGCAGCCAAGAGAACACCAAATATACGCAGTATTTT.

The genes are TRBV27 and TRBJ2-5, with D possibly called TRBD1 or TRBD2 (5 bases each). CDR3 length: 15 residues. The V end was cut by 6 bases, the J end by 4 bases, with 18 bases between. Germline V gene data show CDR1 as MNHEY and CDR2 as SMNVEV (reference sequence). The CDR3 nucleotides read TGTGCCAGCAGAATCTCCGGGGCCCGTCGAGAGACCCAGTACTTC. It yields the protein CASRISGARRETQYF.

The chain's CDR3 is CASSLRPGGGETQYF. The CDR3 DNA is TGCGCCAGCAGCTTGCGGCCAGGGGGCGGAGAGACCCAGTACTTC. The V call is TRBV5-1, the J call TRBJ2-5; 8 nucleotides line up with TRBD1. V trimming: 1 base; J trimming: 4 bases; junction bases outside the gene matches: 6. The germline V gene encodes CDR1 SGHRS and CDR2 YFSETQ. There are 15 residues in the CDR3.

The chain couples TRBV5-5 to TRBJ2-3, with TRBD2 identical over 8 bases. The CDR3 loop spans 16 amino acids. J was trimmed by 5 bases and V by 4 bases; bases with no gene match: 12. Germline CDR1 and CDR2: SGHKS and YYEKEE (reference sequence). CDR3 sequence: CASSLISGVEGDTQYF. For the CDR3, the DNA is TGTGCCAGCAGCCTCATTAGCGGGGTCGAGGGAGATACGCAGTATTTT.

This sequence joins TRBV7-8 and TRBJ1-1; perhaps TRBD1 as D (6 bases). Trimming shortened V by 1 base and J by 1 base, and 13 bases separated the two germline ends. The CDR3 length is 16 residues. The germline CDR1 and CDR2 sequences are SGHVS and FQNEAQ. The CDR3 loop is CASSLVSGGQNTEAFF. CDR3 nucleotides: TGTGCCAGCAGCTTAGTTAGTGGGGGCCAGAACACTGAAGCTTTCTTT.

In its sample, this clonotype was seen many times. The CDR3 here is CASSSQGAGEQYF. CDR3 DNA: TGTGCCAGCAGCTCCCAGGGGGCCGGTGAGCAGTACTTC. The chain carries TRBV7-2 and TRBJ2-7; 8 bases fit TRBD1. CDR3 length equals 13 residues. From germline, CDR1 is SGHTA and CDR2 FQGNSA. Trimming cost V 4 bases and J 7 bases; bases outside gene matches: 6.

J is TRBJ2-7 and V is TRBV12-3 or TRBV12-4; D unresolved. V lost 5 bases and J lost 0, with 8 bases in between. This CDR3 spans 13 amino acids. This chain's CDR3 is CASSAGPSYEQYF. The CDR3 DNA reads as TGTGCCAGCAGTGCCGGGCCCTCCTACGAGCAGTACTTC.

This clonotype was counted many times. The chain recombines TRBV4-3 with TRBJ2-5; TRBD2 is a possible D gene (5 bases). CDR3 length: 16 amino acids. Trimming cost V 0 bases and J 5 bases, with 16 bases left between them. Per the germline V gene, CDR1 is LGHNA and CDR2 is YSLEER. CDR3 loop: CASSQDWAEGRETQYF. Here the CDR3 DNA reads TGCGCCAGCAGCCAAGATTGGGCCGAGGGAAGGGAGACCCAGTACTTC.